The 9 T cell receptor beta chains below were found in one sample sequenced in a study of beta chain features in type 1 diabetes. Every isolated RNA sample was fully reverse transcribed, so sequencing captured expressed TCRB transcripts. Profiling relied on immunoSEQ multiplex PCR, and the TCRdb table lists in-frame clones only, not all of them. This sample has 240,000 or so clones; around 26% occur once, and the top ten carry under 5%. Sequencing used central memory CD4+ T cells from blood. The source is a man younger than 40 in good health.

For the CDR3, the DNA is TGTGCCAGCAGGCGAGCTAATGAAAAACTGTTTTTT. It codes for CASRRANEKLFF. This chain joins TRBV7-2 and TRBJ1-4; D not resolved. Trimming left V 6 bases short and J 3 bases short, with 5 bases between. The CDR3 length is 12 residues. Germline V lookup: CDR1 SGHTA, CDR2 FQGNSA.

The chain has TRBV5-1 and TRBJ2-7, with D unresolved. The CDR3 consists of 16 residues. Germline assignment: CDR1 SGHRS and CDR2 YFSETQ. The V end lost 0 bases, the J end lost 1 base, and 14 bases lay between the germline ends. The CDR3 loop is CASSLDSSRISYEQYF. The CDR3 region has the DNA TGCGCCAGCAGCTTGGACAGCTCCCGTATATCCTACGAGCAGTACTTC.

This clone occurred many times. Other DNA sequences in this sample translate to the same CDR3. This chain links TRBV10-3 with TRBJ1-2; TRBD1 matches at 7 bases. Germline assignment: CDR1 ENHRY and CDR2 SYGVKD. This CDR3 is 14 amino acids long. V shed 2 bases, J shed 4 bases, and the junction held 4 bases outside the gene matches. This CDR3 is CAISERQGGYGYTF. The CDR3 region has the DNA TGTGCCATCAGTGAGAGACAGGGCGGCTATGGCTACACCTTC.

This clone was seen a few times. The V call is TRBV7-9, the J call TRBJ2-5; D gene uncertain. CDR1 is SEHNR, CDR2 FQNEAQ, per germline (reference sequence). This CDR3 is built from 12 residues. The germline V and J ends were trimmed by 5 bases and 0 bases, with 4 bases remaining between them. CDR3 protein: CASSQHQETQYF. The CDR3 DNA reads TGTGCCAGCAGCCAACACCAAGAGACCCAGTACTTC.

This clone was detected only once. The chain joins TRBV23-1 to TRBJ2-7; D unresolved. The J call may be incorrect, as the DNA end agrees better with TRBJ2-5. TRBV23-1 is designated an ORF whose function remains uncertain. CDR3 length: 15 amino acids. The CDR3 spells CATLWWPPKGETQYF. The DNA of the CDR3 is TGCGCCACCCTTTGGTGGCCCCCAAAGGGAGAGACCCAGTACTTC.

The V call is TRBV30, the J call TRBJ2-1; D not resolved. Germline values: CDR1 GTSNPN, CDR2 SVGIG (reference sequence). V was cut by 3 bases and J by 2 bases, with 8 bases left in between. CDR3 length: 13 amino acids. CDR3 in DNA: TGTGCCTGGAGGCCAGGACCCTACAATGAGCAGTTCTTC. It specifies CAWRPGPYNEQFF.

This clone appeared many times. V is TRBV19 and J is TRBJ2-1; 7 bases align to TRBD2. This CDR3 is 13 amino acids long. With 8 bases clipped from V and 7 bases from J, the junction kept 8 bases outside the gene matches. CDR1 and CDR2 (germline): LNHDA, SQIVND (reference sequence). CDR3 bases: TGTGCCAGTTGGACTAGGGGCGGGAATGAGCAGTTCTTC. Translation: CASWTRGGNEQFF. The complete variable domain, with remaining parts taken from reference TRBV19 and TRBJ2-1, reads DGGITQSPKYLFRKEGQNVTLSCEQNLNHDAMYWYRQDPGQGLRLIYYSQIVNDFQKGDIAEGYSVSREKKESFPLTVTSAQKNPTAFYLCASWTRGGNEQFFGPGTRLTVL.

This clone appeared a few times. The rearrangement links TRBV11-2 to TRBJ2-5; a possible D gene is TRBD2 (6 bases). This CDR3 contains 16 residues. The germline V and J ends were trimmed by 5 bases and 5 bases, with 21 bases remaining between them. Germline CDR1 and CDR2: SGHAT and FQNNGV. CDR3 region: CASSPLSAGPGETQYF. The CDR3 DNA sequence: TGTGCCAGCAGCCCGTTATCGGCGGGACCAGGGGAGACCCAGTACTTC.

The chain has TRBV11-3 and TRBJ2-3; D is uncertain. The CDR3 spans 13 residues. Looked up from germline, CDR1 is SGHNT and CDR2 is YENEEA. V was cut by 5 bases and J by 4 bases, with 10 bases left in between. CDR3 nucleotide sequence: TGTGCCAGCAGCCGAGTATTCGCAGATACGCAGTATTTT. It codes for CASSRVFADTQYF. The full variable domain, completed using reference TRBV11-3 and TRBJ2-3, is EAGVVQSPRYKIIEKKQPVAFWCNPISGHNTLYWYLQNLGQGPELLIRYENEEAVDDSQLPKDRFSAERLKGVDSTLKIQPAELGDSAVYLCASSRVFADTQYFGPGTRLTVL.